One and the same sample provided the 31 T cell receptor beta chains below, sequenced in a study of PD-L1 blockade in urothelial cancer. Generated by immunoSEQ multiplex PCR, the TCRdb table keeps only in-frame clones and is missing some. Altogether about 120,000 clones are present, 86% being singletons, with the ten largest covering 2% to 3%. Indicated time point: peripheral blood 6 weeks after treatment start. Sample: PBMCs, taken around atezolizumab (anti-PD-L1) treatment. These receptors all come from a man aged 45-65 years with urothelial cancer.

V is TRBV5-1 and J is TRBJ2-1; D is possibly TRBD1 (6 bases). The germline V gene has CDR1 SGHRS and CDR2 YFSETQ. Trimming shortened V by 0 bases and J by 5 bases, and 9 bases separated the two germline ends. CDR3 size: 14 residues. Here the CDR3 reads CASSLETGHNEQFF. The CDR3 nucleotides read TGCGCCAGCAGCTTGGAAACAGGGCACAATGAGCAGTTCTTC.

This clone occurred many times. The chain employs TRBV7-9 and TRBJ2-2, with 9 bases that match TRBD1. The length of the CDR3 is 14 residues. The junction had 7 bases not matched to a gene; V was cut back by 7 bases and J by 7 bases. CDR1 and CDR2 from the germline V gene are SEHNR and FQNEAQ (reference sequence). For the CDR3, the DNA is TGTGCCAGCACCCGGGACAGGGTGCACGGGGAGCTGTTTTTT. Its protein is CASTRDRVHGELFF.

In DNA, the CDR3 is TGTGCCAGCAGTGAATGGGGGGAGCATACCAACACCGGGGAGCTGTTTTTT. It codes for CASSEWGEHTNTGELFF. The J gene is TRBJ2-2, the V gene TRBV25-1, with a possible D match to TRBD2 (6 bases). CDR1 MGHDK and CDR2 SYGVNS come from the germline V gene. The length of the CDR3 is 17 residues. V dropped 1 base and J dropped 2 bases, with 14 bases sitting between them.

The V and J genes are TRBV28 and TRBJ1-2, with D unclear. Trimming removed 5 bases at V and 10 bases at J, with 20 bases between. This CDR3 comprises 14 residues. CDR1 is MDHEN and CDR2 is SYDVKM in the germline V gene. The CDR3 protein is CASSGSNSRRAYTF. The CDR3 nucleotides read TGTGCCAGCAGTGGTTCAAACAGTCGGCGGGCCTACACCTTC.

This chain joins TRBV9 and TRBJ2-7; 10 bases line up with TRBD1. The CDR3 has 15 amino acids. Germline CDR1 SGDLS, CDR2 YYNGEE. V was clipped by 0 bases and J by 5 bases; unmatched bases: 5. DNA of the CDR3: TGTGCCAGCAGCGTAGGGGTGACAGGGGGCAACGAGCAGTACTTC. It specifies CASSVGVTGGNEQYF.

V is TRBV10-3 and J is TRBJ2-7, with TRBD2 matching over 11 bases. V shed 3 bases and J 4 bases; nucleotides not matched to a gene: 14. The CDR3 totals 18 residues. CDR1 ENHRY and CDR2 SYGVKD come from the germline V gene. CDR3 sequence reads: CAISDPDNLAGGLYEQYF. The CDR3 bases are TGTGCCATCAGTGATCCGGACAACCTAGCGGGAGGCCTATACGAGCAGTACTTC.

This chain connects TRBV11-2 to TRBJ2-2; 7 bases line up with TRBD2. CDR1 and CDR2 (germline): SGHAT, FQNNGV. This CDR3 has 16 amino acids. The ends lost 5 bases at V and 5 bases at J; junction bases unmatched: 11. As DNA, the CDR3 is TGTGCCAGCAGCGGCCCCAGCGGGACCGGTACCGGGGAGCTGTTTTTT. This codes for CASSGPSGTGTGELFF.

This chain links TRBV30 with TRBJ2-7; D possibly corresponds to TRBD2 (6 bases). The CDR3 covers 15 residues. Germline CDR1 is GTSNPN and CDR2 is SVGIG (reference sequence). V lost 2 bases, J lost 2 bases, and 16 bases lay in between. The CDR3 region is CAWSPPGWRAYEQYF. The CDR3 DNA follows: TGTGCCTGGAGTCCTCCTGGATGGAGGGCCTACGAGCAGTACTTC.

The chain combines TRBV30 with TRBJ2-5, with 13 bases matching TRBD2. The CDR3 is 16 amino acids. Trimming cost V 3 bases and J 3 bases; bases outside gene matches: 7. The germline V gene encodes CDR1 GTSNPN and CDR2 SVGIG (reference sequence). This chain's CDR3 is CAWRAGLAGLKETQYF. In nucleotides, the CDR3 is TGTGCCTGGAGGGCGGGACTAGCGGGATTAAAAGAGACCCAGTACTTC.

The CDR3 nucleotides are TGCGCCAGCAGCCCTTCGGGACAGGGAGATGGTGAGCAGTTCTTC. Protein: CASSPSGQGDGEQFF. The V call is TRBV5-1, the J call TRBJ2-1; 9 bases map to TRBD1. The CDR3 loop spans 15 amino acids. The ends lost 4 bases at V and 9 bases at J; junction bases unmatched: 11. The germline V gene has CDR1 SGHRS and CDR2 YFSETQ.

The chain joins TRBV6-1 to TRBJ2-5; 8 nucleotides align to TRBD2. Trimming took 4 bases from V and 5 from J; bases not matched to a gene: 6. CDR3 length: 14 amino acids. Germline values: CDR1 MNHNS, CDR2 SASEGT. CDR3: CASSAAGGMETQYF. The CDR3 DNA sequence: TGTGCCAGCAGTGCGGCGGGAGGTATGGAGACCCAGTACTTC.

The V gene is TRBV9, the J gene TRBJ2-1; 9 bases line up with TRBD1. Trimming removed 3 bases from V and 2 bases from J; junction bases left unmatched: 12. This CDR3 has 18 residues. The germline CDR1 and CDR2 sequences are SGDLS and YYNGEE. The CDR3 loop reads CASSGRGRDRATYNEQFF. CDR3 nucleotide sequence: TGTGCCAGCAGCGGGAGGGGGCGGGACAGGGCAACCTACAATGAGCAGTTCTTC. The full variable domain, in which reference TRBV9 and TRBJ2-1 provide the parts outside the CDR3, is DSGVTQTPKHLITATGQRVTLRCSPRSGDLSVYWYQQSLDQGLQFLIQYYNGEERAKGNILERFSAQQFPDLHSELNLSSLELGDSALYFCASSGRGRDRATYNEQFFGPGTRLTVL.

The J gene is TRBJ1-2, the V gene TRBV5-8; D perhaps matches TRBD1 (6 bases). V was shortened by 1 base and J by 5 bases, with 18 bases between the two germline ends. The CDR3 loop spans 16 amino acids. The germline V gene encodes CDR1 SGHTS and CDR2 YDEGEE. CDR3 DNA sequence: TGTGCCAGCAGCTTGACAGGACAGACCGTTCTATATGGCTACACCTTC. Protein product: CASSLTGQTVLYGYTF.

The chain is built from TRBV5-4 and TRBJ2-1, with TRBD2 matching 10 bases. CDR3 length equals 15 residues. Germline V gives CDR1 SGHNT, CDR2 YYREEE (reference sequence). V lost 1 base and J lost 8; bases outside the gene matches: 6. The CDR3 nucleotides are TGTGCCAGCAGCTTGCCCCTAGCGGGAGTAGATGAGCAGTTCTTC. Its protein is CASSLPLAGVDEQFF. Complete variable domain (other parts from reference TRBV5-4 and TRBJ2-1): ETGVTQSPTHLIKTRGQQVTLRCSSQSGHNTVSWYQQALGQGPQFIFQYYREEENGRGNFPPRFSGLQFPNYSSELNVNALELDDSALYLCASSLPLAGVDEQFFGPGTRLTVL.

The rearrangement uses TRBV18 and TRBJ2-5, with unresolved D. The CDR3 is 13 amino acids. Germline V gives CDR1 KGHSH, CDR2 LQKENI. The ends were cut back, 2 bases at V and 3 bases at J, with 7 bases in the middle. The CDR3 spells CASSPGPEETQYF. The DNA of the CDR3 is TGTGCCAGCTCACCAGGGCCTGAAGAGACCCAGTACTTC.

V usage is TRBV6-6 and J usage is TRBJ2-7; D perhaps matches TRBD1 (5 bases). V lost 6 bases and J lost 0, with 9 bases in between. Germline CDR1 is MNHNY and CDR2 is SVGAGI (reference sequence). The CDR3 contains 13 residues. The DNA for the CDR3 is TGTGCCAGCAGGGGGCCAAGCTCCTACGAGCAGTACTTC. Translated: CASRGPSSYEQYF.

The V and J genes are TRBV6-1 and TRBJ1-5; 7 nucleotides agree with TRBD1. Germline assignment: CDR1 MNHNS and CDR2 SASEGT. The ends lost 6 bases at V and 3 bases at J; junction bases unmatched: 2. This CDR3 is 13 amino acids long. In DNA form, the CDR3 reads TGTGCCAGCAGGGGACAGCTCAATCAGCCCCAGCATTTT. Translated, it gives CASRGQLNQPQHF.

The V and J genes are TRBV7-2 and TRBJ2-7; D uncertain. The V gene's germline CDR1 is SGHTA and CDR2 FQGNSA. This CDR3 spans 14 amino acids. V was clipped by 7 bases and J by 0 bases, with 13 bases between them. CDR3 sequence reads: CASNYGSSSYEQYF. The DNA of the CDR3 is TGTGCCAGCAATTATGGTAGCTCCTCCTACGAGCAGTACTTC.

This clone was picked up a small number of times. This chain links TRBV7-6 with TRBJ1-1, with D uncertain. Trimming stripped 2 bases from V and 9 bases from J, with 10 bases between. Germline loops: CDR1 SGHVS, CDR2 FNYEAQ. The CDR3 length is 12 residues. The CDR3 is CASSLWAEKAFF. DNA for the CDR3: TGTGCCAGCAGCTTATGGGCAGAAAAAGCTTTCTTT. Complete variable domain (other parts from reference TRBV7-6 and TRBJ1-1): GAGVSQSPRYKVTKRGQDVALRCDPISGHVSLYWYRQALGQGPEFLTYFNYEAQQDKSGLPNDRFSAERPEGSISTLTIQRTEQRDSAMYRCASSLWAEKAFFGQGTRLTVV.

This chain connects TRBV4-2 to TRBJ1-4; TRBD1 agrees at 7 bases. Germline CDR1 reads LGHNA; CDR2 reads YNFKEQ. V was pared by 0 bases and J by 7 bases, with 8 bases of the junction left unmatched. This CDR3 has 16 amino acids. Written as DNA, the CDR3 is TGTGCCAGCAGCCAAGATGTGGTCAGGGGGGCTGAAAAACTGTTTTTT. Its translation: CASSQDVVRGAEKLFF.

The chain couples TRBV7-5 to TRBJ2-1; no check of the table's D call, TRBD1, against the DNA was made. TRBV7-5 constitutes a pseudogene. This CDR3 region has 14 residues. The CDR3 is CARSLIAQGNEQFF. The CDR3 DNA is TGTGCCAGAAGCTTAATAGCCCAGGGCAATGAGCAGTTCTTC.

The gene calls are TRBV5-4 and TRBJ2-1, with D maybe TRBD1 (7 bases). The germline V and J ends were trimmed by 2 bases and 2 bases, with 17 bases remaining between them. The CDR3 has 17 amino acids. Germline CDR1 reads SGHNT; CDR2 reads YYREEE (reference sequence). The CDR3 DNA follows: TGTGCCAGCAGCTTTGCAGGGGGGCAGTCGGCCTACAATGAGCAGTTCTTC. Amino acids: CASSFAGGQSAYNEQFF.

The gene calls are TRBV6-5 and TRBJ2-7; 12 positions agree with TRBD2. The germline V gene has CDR1 MNHEY and CDR2 SVGAGI. V lost 6 bases to trimming and J lost 4 bases; unmatched junction nucleotides: 4. This CDR3 is built from 14 residues. The CDR3 sequence: CASSRTSGIYEQYF. The CDR3 DNA is TGTGCCAGCAGCAGGACTAGCGGGATTTACGAGCAGTACTTC.

V usage is TRBV15 and J usage is TRBJ2-1; no definite D call. The CDR3 is 16 amino acids. Germline V gene lookup returns CDR1 LNHNV and CDR2 YYDKDF (reference sequence). The V and J ends lost 1 base and 5 bases respectively, with 15 bases between them. In DNA, the CDR3 is TGTGCCACCAGCAGAGGCCAGTTCAACACCAACAATGAGCAGTTCTTC. It yields the protein CATSRGQFNTNNEQFF.

This clone was seen a single time. V and J are TRBV18 and TRBJ1-4; D uncertain. With 3 bases removed from V and 4 bases from J, the gap between germline ends came to 12 bases. There are 15 residues in the CDR3. Germline V gene sequence: CDR1 KGHSH, CDR2 LQKENI. CDR3 protein: CASSPDQVDNEKLFF. For the CDR3, the DNA is TGTGCCAGCTCACCGGATCAGGTGGATAATGAAAAACTGTTTTTT.

The genes are TRBV6-6 and TRBJ1-5; the match to TRBD1 covers 10 bases. V dropped 6 bases and J dropped 2; count of bases not matched to a gene: 7. The length of the CDR3 is 16 residues. Germline CDR1 MNHNY, CDR2 SVGAGI (reference sequence). The CDR3 sequence is CASRQTGGAGNQPQHF. The CDR3 nucleotides are TGTGCCAGCAGACAGACAGGGGGCGCGGGCAATCAGCCCCAGCATTTT.

The V gene is TRBV19, the J gene TRBJ2-7; D may be TRBD2 (6 bases). Trimming cost V 2 bases and J 3 bases, with 11 bases left between them. The germline V gene encodes CDR1 LNHDA and CDR2 SQIVND (reference sequence). This CDR3 region has 14 residues. CDR3 DNA: TGTGCCAGTAGTATAAGGCTAGCGAACTACGAGCAGTACTTC. Amino acid sequence: CASSIRLANYEQYF.

The rearrangement joins TRBV2 to TRBJ2-2, with 9 bases identical to TRBD2. V shed 7 bases, J shed 4 bases, and the junction held 7 bases outside the gene matches. Germline CDR1 and CDR2: SNHLY and FYNNEI. The CDR3 has 15 residues. CDR3 nucleotide sequence: TGTGCCAGCACCGGCCTAGCGGGGAGCACCGGGGAGCTGTTTTTT. This sequence encodes CASTGLAGSTGELFF.

The V and J genes are TRBV19 and TRBJ1-1; D remains ambiguous. V was shortened by 6 bases and J by 2 bases, with 10 bases between the two germline ends. The CDR3 extends over 13 amino acids. Germline CDR1 is LNHDA and CDR2 is SQIVND (reference sequence). The CDR3 nucleotides read TGTGCCAGTAGGTTTTTCTCCAACACTGAAGCTTTCTTT. It encodes CASRFFSNTEAFF.

This sequence joins TRBV19 and TRBJ1-5, with D maybe TRBD1 (5 bases). Trimming took 6 bases from V and 3 from J, leaving 15 bases between them. CDR1 is LNHDA and CDR2 is SQIVND in the germline V gene (reference sequence). This CDR3 contains 15 residues. CDR3 residues: CASRTTGGSNQPQHF. CDR3 sequence (DNA): TGTGCCAGTAGGACCACCGGGGGGTCCAATCAGCCCCAGCATTTT.

The rearrangement joins TRBV2 to TRBJ2-2; the match to TRBD2 covers 8 bases. J was trimmed by 4 bases and V by 7 bases; bases with no gene match: 8. Germline assignment: CDR1 SNHLY and CDR2 FYNNEI. This CDR3 region has 15 residues. The CDR3 DNA sequence: TGTGCCAGCACTACGGGAGGGCCAAGCACCGGGGAGCTGTTTTTT. This codes for CASTTGGPSTGELFF.